In this sample, the clone carrying this TCR beta chain turned up many times. Its antigen is undetermined. This sample is drawn from a study of T-cell memory formation after mild COVID-19. Study-level information: TCR clusters were mostly confined to one donor each. Study-wide results and caveats: What remained unconfirmed was the SARS-CoV-2 specificity of second-wave clones peaking on day 37. Clones that shrank (day 15 to 85) were balanced CD4/CD8, whereas later expanders leaned CD4+.

Sample barcodes and UMIs were carried by the TCR alpha and TCR beta cDNA libraries that 5'RACE generated with constant-segment primers. TCRdb redid the calling of the 5' RACE reads with MiXCR, one entry per CDR3 protein. The table lists almost 550,000 distinct CDR3 sequences, roughly 20% of them singletons. V shed 5 bases and J 0 bases; nucleotides not matched to a gene: 3. The CDR3 consists of 15 residues. This TCR derives from an adult woman who had mild COVID-19 (a few samples of this study predate the infection). Cell type and time point are not known. This chain connects TRBV12-3 or TRBV12-4 to TRBJ2-2, with 7 bases identical to TRBD1. Sequencing was carried out using PBMCs or a T cell subset sorted from them (not recorded which). The CDR3 nucleotides read TGTGCCAGCAGTCGTGACAGGGCGAACACCGGGGAGCTGTTTTTT. Residues: CASSRDRANTGELFF.